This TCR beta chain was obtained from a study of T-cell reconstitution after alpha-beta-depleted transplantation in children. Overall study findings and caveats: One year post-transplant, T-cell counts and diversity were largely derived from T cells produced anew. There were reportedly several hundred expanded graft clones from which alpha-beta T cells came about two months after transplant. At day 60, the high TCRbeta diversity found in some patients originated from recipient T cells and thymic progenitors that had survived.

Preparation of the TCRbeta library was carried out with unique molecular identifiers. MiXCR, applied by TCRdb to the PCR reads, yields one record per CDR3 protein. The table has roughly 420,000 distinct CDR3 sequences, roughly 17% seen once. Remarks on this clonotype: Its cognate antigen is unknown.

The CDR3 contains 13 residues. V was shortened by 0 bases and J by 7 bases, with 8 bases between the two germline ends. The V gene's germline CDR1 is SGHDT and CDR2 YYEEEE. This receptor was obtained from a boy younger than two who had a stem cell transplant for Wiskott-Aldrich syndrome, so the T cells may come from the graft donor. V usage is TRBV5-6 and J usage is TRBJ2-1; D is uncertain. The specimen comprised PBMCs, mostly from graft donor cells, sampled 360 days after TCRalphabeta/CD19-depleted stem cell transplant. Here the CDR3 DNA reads TGTGCCAGCAGCTTGGGGAGAAGGAATGAGCAGTTCTTC. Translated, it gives CASSLGRRNEQFF.